The 6 T cell receptor beta chains below were found in one sample sequenced in a study of T cell clusters in autoimmune cytopenias. TRB amplification used 250 ng of peripheral blood genomic DNA. One tube held mixed TRB-A and TRB-B primer pools for touch-down PCR. From its re-call of the multiplex PCR reads, TCRdb lists each CDR3 protein once, without DNA. Here the sample table reports 7,000 to 9,000 distinct CDR3 sequences. These same data were also listed under a study on T cell repertoires in aging, cancer and after chemotherapy.

Sample: peripheral blood. These receptor sequences come from a human donor with an autoimmune cytopenia or autoimmune hepatitis (not recorded which).

This clonotype is classed as medium-sized by frequency. The V and J genes are TRBV7-3 and TRBJ2-5; TCRdb designates TRBD1, a call that cannot be tested without DNA. CDR1 and CDR2 (germline): SGHTA, FQGTGA. The CDR3 totals 13 residues. CDR3 sequence reads: CASSRGVSETQYF.

The V call is TRBV18, the J call TRBJ1-1; as DNA is missing, the TRBD1 call by TCRdb cannot be tested. CDR1 is KGHSH and CDR2 is LQKENI in the germline V gene. This CDR3 comprises 16 residues. CDR3 sequence reads: CASSPLSQGSNTEAFF.

V and J are TRBV12-3 or TRBV12-4 and TRBJ2-7. The CDR3 length is 15 residues. The CDR3 spells CASSLALAGVYEQYF.

The chain recombines TRBV11-2 with TRBJ2-1; TCRdb names TRBD2, which stays unverified in the absence of DNA. CDR1 and CDR2 from the germline V gene are SGHAT and FQNNGV. The CDR3 spans 19 residues. CDR3 sequence reads: CASSLGRKVAGGSYNEQFF.

J is TRBJ2-2 and V is TRBV7-3. The germline gives CDR1 SGHTA, CDR2 FQGTGA. The CDR3 has 14 residues. CDR3 region: CASSLTSDGGELFF.

This clonotype is classed as medium-sized by frequency. The rearrangement links TRBV18 to TRBJ1-2; the D call of TRBD1 rests on TCRdb alone, since no DNA is present to check it. This CDR3 contains 15 residues. CDR1 and CDR2 (germline): KGHSH, LQKENI. The CDR3 is CASSPTGALSNGYTF.